This TCR beta chain is drawn from a study of shared T cell receptors in the human thymus. Generated by immunoSEQ multiplex PCR, the TCRdb table keeps only in-frame clones and is missing some. Here the sample spans almost 550,000 clones, 70% to 80% being singletons. The same sample was also studied in work on human thymus T cells.

The material sequenced was thymocytes. This TCR derives from a boy under three years old with a congenital heart defect.

The CDR3 sequence: CSSRTGENTEAFF. The CDR3, as DNA: TGCAGCTCCAGGACAGGGGAGAACACTGAAGCTTTCTTT. V gene TRBV29-1 combines with J gene TRBJ1-1, with 9 bases matching TRBD1. Germline V gene sequence: CDR1 SQVTM, CDR2 ANQGSEA. The V gene end was trimmed by 8 bases and the J gene end by 1 base; junction bases not matched to a gene: 5. The CDR3 has 13 amino acids. The full variable domain, completed using reference TRBV29-1 and TRBJ1-1, is SAVISQKPSRDICQRGTSLTIQCQVDSQVTMMFWYRQQPGQSLTLIATANQGSEATYESGFVIDKFPISRPNLTFSTLTVSNMSPEDSSIYLCSSRTGENTEAFFGQGTRLTVV.